Here is one T cell receptor beta chain with its context. Its antigen is still unknown. This specimen comes from a study of immune cell composition in non-small cell lung cancer. Study background: Histologic subtype was mainly adenocarcinoma or squamous cell carcinoma.

Produced via immunoSEQ multiplex PCR; TCRdb's table is partial and in-frame only. The data contain hundreds of clones, 65% to 80% of them singletons. Normal lung was taken at the farthest possible site, at least 3 cm from tumour. CDR1 is ENHRY and CDR2 is SYGVKD in the germline V gene. V was trimmed by 7 bases and J by 3 bases, leaving 13 bases between them. CDR3 length: 13 residues. General study findings and limits: In adenocarcinoma, maximal tumour-associated clone frequency tracked TIL tumour reactivity. Squamous carcinomas (approximately 80%) more often had tumour-associated clones >0.5% than adenocarcinomas (around 33%).

Sequenced sample: non-adjacent lung tissue. The receptor was isolated from a human donor with non-small cell lung cancer. The chain carries TRBV10-3 and TRBJ2-7; D gene uncertain. CDR3 coding DNA: TGTGCCATCAAAACGGTCTCCGGCTACGAGCAGTACTTC. Residues: CAIKTVSGYEQYF.